The T cell receptor beta chain under discussion was sequenced for a study of CD8 T cells in Susac syndrome. Findings of the study overall: Individuals included in the TCR sequencing and HLA analysis were acknowledged by the study to be relatively few in number.

Of note for this clonotype: Its target is not known.

The RNA input was roughly 0.5 to 1 ug, and it was reverse transcribed with random hexamers. TCRdb reprocessed the immunoSEQ multiplex PCR reads with MiXCR, giving one entry per CDR3 protein. The table includes approximately 150,000 distinct CDR3 sequences, approximately 93% detected once. High-throughput TCR beta sequencing covered peripheral CD8+ and CD4+ T cells. Purification of the CD8+ and CD4+ T cells relied on negative isolation, and TEMRA cells underwent FACS enrichment. Germline V lookup: CDR1 MNHNY, CDR2 SVGAGI (reference sequence). Trimming cost V 3 bases and J 5 bases; bases outside gene matches: 6. This CDR3 contains 16 residues.

The chain carries TRBV6-6 and TRBJ2-3; 12 nucleotides agree with TRBD2. The clonotype originates from a human donor with multiple sclerosis. The material sequenced was CD4+ T cells from PBMCs. The DNA for the CDR3 is TGTGCCAGCAGTTATTCTAGCGGGGGGGCCTTAGATACGCAGTATTTT. Its translation is CASSYSSGGALDTQYF.